This TCR beta chain appears in the sequencing data of a study of PD-1 blockade in classical Hodgkin lymphoma. Study-level findings and limits: Patients who responded completely had about the same baseline diversity as newly diagnosed patients.

A note on this clone: Antigen specificity is unknown.

Measured with immunoSEQ multiplex PCR; TCRdb has only the in-frame clones, and not every one. In the table there are some 4,300 clones, approximately 66% of which are singletons. The germline CDR1 and CDR2 sequences are MNHEY and SVGAGI. Trimming removed 2 bases at V and 9 bases at J, with 17 bases between. CDR3 length: 15 residues. Every patient had relapsed following autologous stem cell transplantation, and cohorts differed in brentuximab vedotin exposure. Patients' outcomes at their best amounted to complete response, partial response or progressive disease. This rearrangement joins TRBV6-5 to TRBJ2-1; maybe TRBD1 (6 bases). This receptor was obtained from a human donor with classical Hodgkin lymphoma. Sequenced here: peripheral blood mononuclear cells (PBMCs), sampled before the second cycle of nivolumab. Here the CDR3 reads CASSYHTTGKAEQFF. In DNA form, the CDR3 reads TGTGCCAGCAGTTACCATACTACAGGGAAGGCTGAGCAGTTCTTC.